Listed here are 21 T cell receptor beta chains from one sample, sequenced in a study of shared clonotypes between healthy human individuals (dated by TCRdb to 2020 to 2022). Receptor amplification or capture employed the immunoSEQ multiplex PCR assay. In TCRdb, the immuneACCESS table is reduced to in-frame sequences with V and J assigned. These tables do not hold every clone; where another copy was compared, an unresolved V gene accounts for under half, and the others remain unexplained. In this sample the table shows some 2,100,000 clones, approximately 94% of which occur a single time. Under 2% of the sample rests with the top ten. For the CD8 naive samples, CD45RO-negative cells were positively selected for CCR7, yielding a CD45RA+CCR7+ population from which TemRA cells were excluded. Sequences were obtained from naive CD8+ T cells from PBMCs. The sample's cell subset or site label is to be understood as: CD45RA+CCR7+. These receptors originate from a man aged 18-30 years in good health. Some clones in this sample may be carry-over from other donors' samples.

V is TRBV5-5 and J is TRBJ2-3, with unresolved D. The CDR3 runs 14 residues. Trimming cost V 3 bases and J 2 bases, with 10 bases left between them. Germline assignment: CDR1 SGHKS and CDR2 YYEKEE (reference sequence). The CDR3 sequence: CASSWWSDTDTQYF. CDR3 bases: TGTGCCAGCAGCTGGTGGTCGGACACAGATACGCAGTATTTT.

This clone was observed once. The chain joins TRBV4-1 to TRBJ1-1, with 10 bases identical to TRBD1. Germline V gene lookup returns CDR1 MGHRA and CDR2 YSYEKL. Trimming took 1 base from V and 4 from J; bases not matched to a gene: 6. The CDR3 length is 16 residues. CDR3: CASSQGRDRGITEAFF. DNA of the CDR3: TGCGCCAGCAGCCAAGGGCGGGACAGGGGTATCACTGAAGCTTTCTTT.

The V gene is TRBV27, the J gene TRBJ2-1; 15 nucleotides agree with TRBD2. Germline V CDR1 and CDR2: MNHEY, SMNVEV (reference sequence). CDR3 length equals 18 residues. Trimming removed 5 bases from V and 6 bases from J; junction bases left unmatched: 11. In nucleotides, the CDR3 is TGTGCCAGCAGTCCCCGGACTAGCGGGAGGGGTTTAGGCAATGAGCAGTTCTTC. Its protein product is CASSPRTSGRGLGNEQFF.

Comments on this clone: This specimen includes other DNA sequences encoding the same CDR3. This chain connects TRBV30 to TRBJ2-7; D gene ambiguous. Trimming took off 0 bases at V and 0 bases at J, with 0 bases between the two ends. CDR3 size: 11 residues. Germline V gene sequence: CDR1 GTSNPN, CDR2 SVGIG (reference sequence). In DNA, the CDR3 is TGTGCCTGGAGTGTCTCCTACGAGCAGTACTTC. Its translation: CAWSVSYEQYF.

The V call is TRBV15, the J call TRBJ1-1; maybe TRBD1 (5 bases). Germline CDR1 LNHNV, CDR2 YYDKDF (reference sequence). Trimming removed 3 bases at V and 2 bases at J, with 13 bases between. CDR3 length equals 15 residues. The CDR3 nucleotides are TGTGCCACCAGCAGCCAAAGGGGTGGAAACACTGAAGCTTTCTTT. The encoded protein is CATSSQRGGNTEAFF.

As to this clone: Other DNA sequences from this sample encode an identical CDR3 as well. The V call is TRBV7-3, the J call TRBJ2-1; TRBD2 matches 9 bases. CDR1 is SGHTA and CDR2 is FQGTGA in the germline V gene. The CDR3 runs to 14 residues. With V trimmed by 3 bases and J by 6 bases, 3 bases remained unmatched. The CDR3 coding sequence is TGTGCCAGCAGCTTTGCGGGAGGGCCCAATGAGCAGTTCTTC. Translation gives CASSFAGGPNEQFF.

The chain combines TRBV28 with TRBJ2-7, with a weak D call TRBD1 (6 bases). Germline CDR1 reads MDHEN; CDR2 reads SYDVKM. The germline V and J ends were trimmed by 6 bases and 0 bases, with 12 bases remaining between them. This CDR3 is built from 14 residues. CDR3 in DNA: TGTGCCAGCAGGTACAGGGCTAGCTCCTACGAGCAGTACTTC. It yields the protein CASRYRASSYEQYF.

The rearrangement uses TRBV4-2 and TRBJ2-3, with TRBD2 matching over 16 bases. V lost 4 bases and J lost 3; bases outside the gene matches: 7. Germline V gene lookup returns CDR1 LGHNA and CDR2 YNFKEQ. CDR3 length: 18 amino acids. CDR3: CASSPNGGLAGGTDTQYF. The CDR3 nucleotides are TGTGCCAGCAGCCCTAACGGGGGACTAGCGGGAGGGACAGATACGCAGTATTTT.

The rearrangement uses TRBV7-9 and TRBJ2-7; TRBD1 aligns across 9 bases. The CDR3 totals 15 residues. Germline CDR1 SEHNR, CDR2 FQNEAQ (reference sequence). V lost 6 bases and J lost 5; bases outside the gene matches: 11. CDR3 sequence: CASSRTGTGIHEQYF. The CDR3 coding sequence is TGTGCCAGCAGTCGCACCGGGACAGGGATCCACGAGCAGTACTTC.

The chain has TRBV9 and TRBJ2-7; no reliable D call. The CDR3 has 15 amino acids. Germline CDR1 and CDR2: SGDLS and YYNGEE. Trimming removed 0 bases from V and 2 bases from J, with 12 bases in between. This chain's CDR3 is CASSVGGEPTYEQYF. In DNA form, the CDR3 reads TGTGCCAGCAGCGTAGGAGGTGAACCTACCTACGAGCAGTACTTC.

This clone has a single count. V and J are TRBV7-8 and TRBJ2-7; no firm D call. The V end lost 0 bases, the J end lost 0 bases, and 6 bases lay between the germline ends. The germline V gene encodes CDR1 SGHVS and CDR2 FQNEAQ. CDR3 length: 14 residues. CDR3 nucleotide sequence: TGTGCCAGCAGCTTAGCTGGGAACTCCTACGAGCAGTACTTC. It specifies CASSLAGNSYEQYF.

V usage is TRBV28 and J usage is TRBJ1-5, with D tentatively TRBD1 (6 bases). With 7 bases removed from V and 0 bases from J, the gap between germline ends came to 22 bases. Germline V CDR1 and CDR2: MDHEN, SYDVKM. The CDR3 spans 18 residues. CDR3: CASTSQYRYRVSNQPQHF. CDR3 DNA sequence: TGTGCCAGCACTTCCCAATACCGATACAGGGTTAGCAATCAGCCCCAGCATTTT.

This rearrangement joins TRBV4-1 to TRBJ2-4; the match to TRBD2 covers 9 bases. The junction had 9 bases not matched to a gene; V was cut back by 3 bases and J by 0 bases. The CDR3 is 18 residues long. Germline CDR1 reads MGHRA; CDR2 reads YSYEKL. CDR3 protein: CASSQPGLAGGAKNIQYF. CDR3 nucleotide sequence: TGCGCCAGCAGCCAGCCGGGACTAGCAGGGGGAGCCAAAAACATTCAGTACTTC.

The V and J genes are TRBV5-1 and TRBJ1-2; D is possibly TRBD1 (6 bases). Trimming stripped 0 bases from V and 2 bases from J, with 8 bases between. There are 14 residues in the CDR3. Germline lookup yields CDR1 SGHRS and CDR2 YFSETQ. CDR3 DNA: TGCGCCAGCAGCTTGGACGGGGGCAACTATGGCTACACCTTC. This codes for CASSLDGGNYGYTF.

The rearrangement links TRBV27 to TRBJ2-2, with D uncertain. V was cut by 4 bases and J by 1 base, with 10 bases left in between. This CDR3 region has 15 residues. Per the germline V gene, CDR1 is MNHEY and CDR2 is SMNVEV (reference sequence). CDR3 in amino acids: CASSSPSKNTGELFF. In nucleotides, the CDR3 is TGTGCCAGCAGTTCCCCGAGCAAGAACACCGGGGAGCTGTTTTTT.

Remarks on this clone: Distinct nucleotide sequences in the sample also encode this CDR3. The V call is TRBV7-9, the J call TRBJ2-7; no clear D gene. The germline V gene has CDR1 SEHNR and CDR2 FQNEAQ (reference sequence). This CDR3 comprises 13 residues. V was clipped by 0 bases and J by 2 bases, with 5 bases between them. CDR3 DNA sequence: TGTGCCAGCAGCTTAGCACCTACCTACGAGCAGTACTTC. This translates into CASSLAPTYEQYF.

This clone came up a few times. The same CDR3 is also encoded by other DNA sequences in this sample. The chain links TRBV27 to TRBJ1-1; maybe TRBD1 (6 bases). The CDR3 contains 13 residues. The V and J ends lost 5 bases and 3 bases respectively, with 10 bases between them. Germline V lookup: CDR1 MNHEY, CDR2 SMNVEV (reference sequence). The CDR3 loop reads CASSPGQHTEAFF. CDR3 bases: TGTGCCAGCAGTCCTGGACAGCACACTGAAGCTTTCTTT.

The chain joins TRBV18 to TRBJ1-3; possible D gene TRBD1, 5 bases. V was clipped by 3 bases and J by 3 bases, with 9 bases between them. In germline, CDR1 is KGHSH, CDR2 LQKENI. The length of the CDR3 is 14 residues. The CDR3 region has the DNA TGTGCCAGCTCACCCGGGACTGTTGGAAACACCATATATTTT. Amino acids: CASSPGTVGNTIYF.

The chain combines TRBV28 with TRBJ2-7, with D tentatively TRBD1 or TRBD2 (5 bases each). The CDR3 consists of 16 residues. Germline CDR1 is MDHEN and CDR2 is SYDVKM. V was trimmed by 2 bases and J by 7 bases, leaving 21 bases between them. This CDR3 reads CASSLGSTGTFVEQYF. The CDR3 nucleotides read TGTGCCAGCAGTTTAGGATCCACTGGGACCTTCGTTGAGCAGTACTTC.

This chain joins TRBV28 and TRBJ2-1; maybe TRBD2 (6 bases). Germline-derived CDR1 and CDR2 are MDHEN and SYDVKM. Trimming cost V 4 bases and J 10 bases, with 17 bases left between them. The CDR3 is 14 residues long. This CDR3 is CASSSGVGGREQFF. CDR3 sequence (DNA): TGTGCCAGCAGTTCCGGGGTCGGTGGGAGGGAGCAGTTCTTC.

V gene TRBV7-9 combines with J gene TRBJ1-2; D is uncertain. V was cut by 4 bases and J by 3 bases, with 18 bases left in between. Germline values: CDR1 SEHNR, CDR2 FQNEAQ (reference sequence). This CDR3 comprises 16 residues. CDR3 residues: CASSSALEGADYGYTF. CDR3 in DNA: TGTGCCAGCAGCTCAGCTCTCGAGGGTGCGGACTATGGCTACACCTTC.